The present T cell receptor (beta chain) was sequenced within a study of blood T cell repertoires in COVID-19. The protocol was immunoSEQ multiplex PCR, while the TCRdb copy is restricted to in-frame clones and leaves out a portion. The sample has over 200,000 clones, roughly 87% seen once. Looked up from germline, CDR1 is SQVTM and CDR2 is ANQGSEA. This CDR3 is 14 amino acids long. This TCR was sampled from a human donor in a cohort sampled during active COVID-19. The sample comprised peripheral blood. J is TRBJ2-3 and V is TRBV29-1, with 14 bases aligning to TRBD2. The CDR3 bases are TGCGCTGTGACTAGCGGGGGGGCTGTAGATACGCAGTATTTT. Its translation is CAVTSGGAVDTQYF.